One T cell receptor beta chain is described in this entry. What it binds is not known. The data belong to a study of cytomegalovirus exposure and HLA in healthy donors. The CDR3 totals 13 residues. V lost 3 bases and J lost 2, with 7 bases in between. The germline V gene encodes CDR1 MNHEY and CDR2 SMNVEV (reference sequence). Whole-study results and caveats: The study labeled around 160 TCR beta chains cytomegalovirus-associated. An analysis was carried out at a later point. It showed that HLA-associated TCR beta chains were more clonally expanded than equally common non-associated chains.

It was with 60 Vbeta and 13 Jbeta primers that the PCR ran. Here immunoSEQ multiplex PCR was the method, and the copy in TCRdb shows in-frame clones only, minus some. The sample has some 150,000 clones, about 82% seen once. Sequencing input: PBMCs. The chain recombines TRBV27 with TRBJ1-1, with D unclear. The clonotype originates from a female donor in good health and CMV-seropositive. The CDR3 spells CASSFRSNTEAFF. CDR3 sequence (DNA): TGTGCCAGCAGTTTTAGGAGTAACACTGAAGCTTTCTTT.